A single sample gave rise to the 8 T cell receptor beta chains below, sequenced in a study of beta chain features in type 1 diabetes. All of the isolated RNA was reverse transcribed, so expressed TCRB transcripts were sequenced. Profiling relied on immunoSEQ multiplex PCR, and the TCRdb table lists in-frame clones only, not all of them. Of 140,000 to 150,000 clones in the sample, under 60% were seen once. Sample: Tregs from blood. The receptors shown here come from a man between 18 and 35 years old in good health.

The CDR3 loop is CASSLGTGIYEQYF. The CDR3, as DNA: TGCGCCAGCAGCTTGGGTACAGGGATCTACGAGCAGTACTTC. V gene TRBV5-1 combines with J gene TRBJ2-7; a possible D gene is TRBD1 (6 bases). The CDR3 totals 14 residues. Germline V gives CDR1 SGHRS, CDR2 YFSETQ. V lost 0 bases, J lost 3 bases, and 10 bases lay in between. The whole variable domain, remainder taken from reference TRBV5-1 and TRBJ2-7, is KAGVTQTPRYLIKTRGQQVTLSCSPISGHRSVSWYQQTPGQGLQFLFEYFSETQRNKGNFPGRFSGRQFSNSRSEMNVSTLELGDSALYLCASSLGTGIYEQYFGPGTRLTVT.

The genes are TRBV21-1 and TRBJ2-5; the D call in the table, TRBD2, was not verified against the DNA. TRBV21-1 is deemed a pseudogene. CDR3 length: 18 residues. This CDR3 reads CASSKERGGGLLLETQYF. CDR3 nucleotide sequence: TGTGCCAGCAGCAAAGAGCGCGGGGGGGGACTCTTATTGGAGACCCAGTACTTC.

A few counts support this clone. The chain links TRBV6-6 to TRBJ2-3; D unresolved. This CDR3 spans 16 amino acids. Germline V lookup: CDR1 MNHNY, CDR2 SVGAGI (reference sequence). Trimming stripped 2 bases from V and 1 base from J, with 13 bases between. CDR3 DNA sequence: TGTGCCAGCAGTTACGTTGACACGCCAGGCACAGATACGCAGTATTTT. The encoded protein is CASSYVDTPGTDTQYF.

The V call is TRBV7-2, the J call TRBJ2-7, with 10 bases aligning to TRBD1. The CDR3 spans 14 residues. With 5 bases clipped from V and 1 base from J, the junction kept 2 bases outside the gene matches. In germline, CDR1 is SGHTA, CDR2 FQGNSA. CDR3 residues: CASSGTGVSYEQYF. CDR3 nucleotide sequence: TGTGCCAGCAGCGGGACAGGGGTTTCCTACGAGCAGTACTTC.

This chain links TRBV29-1 with TRBJ2-7, with D possibly being TRBD2 (6 bases). The V end was cut by 3 bases, the J end by 3 bases, with 12 bases between. The length of the CDR3 is 13 residues. Germline CDR1 SQVTM, CDR2 ANQGSEA. CDR3 loop: CSVDGGTLYEQYF. CDR3 in DNA: TGCAGCGTTGATGGGGGGACGCTCTACGAGCAGTACTTC.

This clone has a handful of counts. CDR3 sequence: CASIVANTGELFF. CDR3 DNA: TGTGCCAGCATCGTCGCGAACACCGGGGAGCTGTTTTTT. V and J are TRBV6-6 and TRBJ2-2; D gene uncertain. In germline, CDR1 is MNHNY, CDR2 SVGAGI (reference sequence). CDR3 length: 13 residues. Trimming left V 7 bases short and J 0 bases short, with 6 bases between.

The chain uses TRBV10-3 and TRBJ1-2, with a weak D call TRBD1 (5 bases). CDR1 is ENHRY, CDR2 SYGVKD, per germline. Trimming took off 6 bases at V and 1 base at J, with 12 bases between the two ends. This CDR3 has 14 amino acids. CDR3 sequence reads: CAIRAGLLNYGYTF. CDR3 bases: TGTGCCATCAGAGCAGGGCTACTTAACTATGGCTACACCTTC.

This clone was detected only a few times. V and J are TRBV10-3 and TRBJ2-3; D is undetermined. The V end was cut by 4 bases, the J end by 5 bases, with 7 bases between. CDR1 and CDR2 from the germline V gene are ENHRY and SYGVKD. The CDR3 runs 12 residues. CDR3 region: CAISVRLDTQYF. The CDR3 DNA sequence: TGTGCCATCAGTGTCAGGTTAGATACGCAGTATTTT.